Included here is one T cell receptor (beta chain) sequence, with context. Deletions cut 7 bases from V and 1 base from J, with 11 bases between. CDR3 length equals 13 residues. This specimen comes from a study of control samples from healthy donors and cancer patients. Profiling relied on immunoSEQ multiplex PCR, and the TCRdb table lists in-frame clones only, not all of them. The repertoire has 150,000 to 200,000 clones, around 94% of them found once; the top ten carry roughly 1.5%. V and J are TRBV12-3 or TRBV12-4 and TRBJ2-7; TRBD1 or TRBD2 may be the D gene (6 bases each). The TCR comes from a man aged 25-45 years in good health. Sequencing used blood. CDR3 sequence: CASMRGGSYEQYF. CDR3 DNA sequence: TGTGCCAGCATGAGAGGGGGGTCCTACGAGCAGTACTTC.